Below are 18 T cell receptor beta chains sequenced from a single sample in a study of a mutant IDH1 vaccine in newly diagnosed glioma. These receptors have no identified antigens. The data were produced by immunoSEQ multiplex PCR, yet TCRdb's version contains in-frame clones alone and is incomplete. The data contain tens of thousands of clones, about four fifths of them singletons. Time point meaning: week 35, safety follow-up. What each vaccine dose contained was 300 ug of mutant IDH1 20-mer peptide, accompanied by topical imiquimod. The source material was PBMCs, sampled from a glioma patient whose treatment included an IDH1 peptide vaccine. Receptors were obtained from a man aged 35 to 55 with glioma. Some clones in this sample may be carry-over from other donors' samples.

The rearrangement joins TRBV19 to TRBJ2-3; 9 bases fit TRBD2. Germline values: CDR1 LNHDA, CDR2 SQIVND (reference sequence). This CDR3 has 14 amino acids. Unmatched junction bases numbered 9, after V lost 10 bases and J lost 4 bases. The CDR3: CATSPSGVPDTQYF. As DNA, the CDR3 is TGTGCCACCAGCCCTAGCGGGGTACCAGATACGCAGTATTTT.

This chain joins TRBV5-1 and TRBJ1-1; D gene unclear. Germline V gene data show CDR1 as SGHRS and CDR2 as YFSETQ. With 0 bases removed from V and 2 bases from J, the gap between germline ends came to 11 bases. CDR3 length: 15 residues. CDR3 DNA: TGCGCCAGCAGCTTGGCCCAGGCTTTTAACACTGAAGCTTTCTTT. Translating it yields CASSLAQAFNTEAFF.

With regard to this clone: Relative to the germline gene, one junction end is altered; a read error may explain this. J is TRBJ1-5 and V is TRBV7-7; D might be TRBD1 (5 bases). This CDR3 spans 13 amino acids. Germline values: CDR1 SSHAT, CDR2 FNYEAQ (reference sequence). For the CDR3, the DNA is TGTGCTAGCAGCTTAGGGGTCGGACAGCCCCAGCATTTT. It specifies CASSLGVGQPQHF.

This clone was seen a few times. The J gene is TRBJ1-1, the V gene TRBV30, with a possible D match to TRBD1 (5 bases). V lost 0 bases and J lost 4, with 12 bases in between. This CDR3 contains 14 residues. CDR1 and CDR2 from the germline V gene are GTSNPN and SVGIG (reference sequence). The CDR3 loop is CAWSVWGRATEAFF. The DNA for the CDR3 is TGTGCCTGGAGTGTATGGGGCAGGGCCACTGAAGCTTTCTTT.

In its sample, this clone was seen a few times. The gene calls are TRBV30 and TRBJ2-7, with TRBD1 identical over 7 bases. V shed 8 bases and J 6 bases; nucleotides not matched to a gene: 13. The CDR3 runs to 13 residues. From germline, CDR1 is GTSNPN and CDR2 SVGIG (reference sequence). The DNA of the CDR3 is TGTGCCATGGCCGGGACAGCTGTCTTCGAGCAGTACTTC. The encoded protein is CAMAGTAVFEQYF.

The chain's CDR3 is CASSLAQGGWNTEAFF. DNA for the CDR3: TGTGCCAGCAGCTTGGCTCAGGGTGGTTGGAACACTGAAGCTTTCTTT. V gene TRBV5-4 combines with J gene TRBJ1-1, with D possibly matching TRBD1 (5 bases). The CDR3 runs 16 residues. Trimming removed 0 bases at V and 1 base at J, with 13 bases between. Germline CDR1 reads SGHNT; CDR2 reads YYREEE (reference sequence).

Only one count was recorded for this clone. The chain carries TRBV5-1 and TRBJ2-7; TRBD2 might be the D (6 bases). The CDR3 has 13 residues. In germline, CDR1 is SGHRS, CDR2 YFSETQ. Between the trimmed V and J ends, which lost 0 bases and 6 bases, there was a span of 10 bases. The CDR3 is CASSLERDFEQYF. The CDR3 bases are TGCGCCAGCAGCTTGGAGAGGGACTTCGAGCAGTACTTC. The full variable domain, rest sourced from reference TRBV5-1 and TRBJ2-7, is KAGVTQTPRYLIKTRGQQVTLSCSPISGHRSVSWYQQTPGQGLQFLFEYFSETQRNKGNFPGRFSGRQFSNSRSEMNVSTLELGDSALYLCASSLERDFEQYFGPGTRLTVT.

The rearrangement uses TRBV7-8 and TRBJ1-1; maybe TRBD1 (6 bases). Germline V gene data show CDR1 as SGHVS and CDR2 as FQNEAQ. V lost 1 base and J lost 2, with 14 bases in between. The CDR3 length is 16 residues. CDR3 in DNA: TGTGCCAGCAGCTTAGAACAGGGTAACGCAAACACTGAAGCTTTCTTT. Protein: CASSLEQGNANTEAFF.

This clone was seen only a few times. The V call is TRBV6-6, the J call TRBJ1-5, with D possibly TRBD1 on 6 matching bases. Trimming stripped 8 bases from V and 10 bases from J, with 9 bases between. This CDR3 contains 10 residues. Looked up from germline, CDR1 is MNHNY and CDR2 is SVGAGI (reference sequence). Written as DNA, the CDR3 is TGTGCCAGCGGGGGCGAACCCCAGCATTTT. This codes for CASGGEPQHF.

The chain carries TRBV5-6 and TRBJ2-7; a possible D gene is TRBD1 (6 bases). V lost 0 bases and J lost 3, with 22 bases in between. The CDR3 contains 18 residues. In germline, CDR1 is SGHDT, CDR2 YYEEEE. The DNA of the CDR3 is TGTGCCAGCAGCTTGGAAGTAGGGGGTTTCGGACGGGGCTACGAGCAGTACTTC. It is translated as CASSLEVGGFGRGYEQYF.

The genes are TRBV6-5 and TRBJ1-4; 10 positions agree with TRBD1. The germline CDR1 and CDR2 sequences are MNHEY and SVGAGI. This CDR3 has 16 residues. V lost 4 bases to trimming and J lost 7 bases; unmatched junction nucleotides: 9. CDR3 DNA sequence: TGTGCCAGCAGTTCTCCCGGACAGGGGGGAGGTGAAAAACTGTTTTTT. This gives the protein CASSSPGQGGGEKLFF.

This clone was seen a handful of times. The CDR3: CASSLPVMNTEAFF. In DNA, the CDR3 is TGTGCCAGCAGCTTGCCGGTAATGAACACTGAAGCTTTCTTT. This chain uses TRBV5-6 with TRBJ1-1; D unresolved. CDR3 length equals 14 residues. CDR1 and CDR2 (germline): SGHDT, YYEEEE. Trimming took off 1 base at V and 0 bases at J, with 7 bases between the two ends. Complete variable domain (other parts from reference TRBV5-6 and TRBJ1-1): DAGVTQSPTHLIKTRGQQVTLRCSPKSGHDTVSWYQQALGQGPQFIFQYYEEEERQRGNFPDRFSGHQFPNYSSELNVNALLLGDSALYLCASSLPVMNTEAFFGQGTRLTVV.

The table lists this clone with a few counts. The rearrangement joins TRBV15 to TRBJ2-1; D is undetermined. Trimming left V 3 bases short and J 1 base short, with 1 base between. CDR3 length equals 12 residues. Germline V gene sequence: CDR1 LNHNV, CDR2 YYDKDF (reference sequence). CDR3 loop: CATSRSYNEQFF. DNA of the CDR3: TGTGCCACCAGCAGGTCCTACAATGAGCAGTTCTTC.

The V call is TRBV7-2, the J call TRBJ2-4; 8 nucleotides align to TRBD2. V was pared by 11 bases and J by 0 bases, with 15 bases of the junction left unmatched. This CDR3 contains 17 residues. Per germline, CDR1 SGHTA and CDR2 FQGNSA. CDR3 DNA sequence: TGTGCCGTAAACCGGGGCGGGGGGAATATAGCCAAAAACATTCAGTACTTC. Protein: CAVNRGGGNIAKNIQYF.

The CDR3 DNA is TGTGCCAGCAGCTTAGCAGGGACGGGAAACTATGGCTACACCTTC. Protein: CASSLAGTGNYGYTF. This chain links TRBV7-2 with TRBJ1-2; D might be TRBD1 (5 bases). CDR3 length equals 15 residues. CDR1 SGHTA and CDR2 FQGNSA come from the germline V gene. Trimming removed 0 bases from V and 2 bases from J, with 10 bases in between.

A few counts support this clone. This sequence joins TRBV11-2 and TRBJ2-7; 8 bases are shared with TRBD1. CDR1 and CDR2 from the germline V gene are SGHAT and FQNNGV. J lost 0 bases, V lost 4 bases, and 5 bases had no gene match. The length of the CDR3 is 15 residues. The DNA for the CDR3 is TGTGCCAGCAGCTCCTTGACAGGGGTCTCCTACGAGCAGTACTTC. Residues: CASSSLTGVSYEQYF. Drawing the rest from reference TRBV11-2 and TRBJ2-7, the complete variable domain is EAGVAQSPRYKIIEKRQSVAFWCNPISGHATLYWYQQILGQGPKLLIQFQNNGVVDDSQLPKDRFSAERLKGVDSTLKIQPAKLEDSAVYLCASSSLTGVSYEQYFGPGTRLTVT.

This clone has only a few counts. The V and J genes are TRBV5-1 and TRBJ1-1, with TRBD1 matching over 7 bases. This CDR3 comprises 15 residues. V shed 4 bases, J shed 4 bases, and the junction held 10 bases outside the gene matches. Germline loops: CDR1 SGHRS, CDR2 YFSETQ. The CDR3 nucleotides read TGCGCCAGCAGCCAACTGACAGGGAGGGGCACTGAAGCTTTCTTT. It encodes CASSQLTGRGTEAFF. The full variable domain, in which reference TRBV5-1 and TRBJ1-1 provide the parts outside the CDR3, is KAGVTQTPRYLIKTRGQQVTLSCSPISGHRSVSWYQQTPGQGLQFLFEYFSETQRNKGNFPGRFSGRQFSNSRSEMNVSTLELGDSALYLCASSQLTGRGTEAFFGQGTRLTVV.

This clone turned up a few times. The chain combines TRBV7-9 with TRBJ2-1, with 12 bases matching TRBD2. Per the germline V gene, CDR1 is SEHNR and CDR2 is FQNEAQ (reference sequence). Trimming cost V 3 bases and J 6 bases; bases outside gene matches: 3. The CDR3 covers 15 residues. CDR3 DNA sequence: TGTGCCAGCAGCTTGCTAGCGGGGGGGCCCAATGAGCAGTTCTTC. This gives the protein CASSLLAGGPNEQFF.